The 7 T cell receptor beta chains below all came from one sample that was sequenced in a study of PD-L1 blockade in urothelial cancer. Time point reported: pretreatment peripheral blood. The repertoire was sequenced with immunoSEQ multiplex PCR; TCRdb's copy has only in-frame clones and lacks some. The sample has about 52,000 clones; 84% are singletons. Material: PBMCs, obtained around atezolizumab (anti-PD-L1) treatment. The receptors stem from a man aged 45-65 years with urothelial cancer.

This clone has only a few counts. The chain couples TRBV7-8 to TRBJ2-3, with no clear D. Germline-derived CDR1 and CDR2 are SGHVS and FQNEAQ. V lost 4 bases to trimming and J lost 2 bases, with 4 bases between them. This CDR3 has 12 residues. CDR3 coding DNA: TGTGCCAGCAGCTCCAACACAGATACGCAGTATTTT. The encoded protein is CASSSNTDTQYF.

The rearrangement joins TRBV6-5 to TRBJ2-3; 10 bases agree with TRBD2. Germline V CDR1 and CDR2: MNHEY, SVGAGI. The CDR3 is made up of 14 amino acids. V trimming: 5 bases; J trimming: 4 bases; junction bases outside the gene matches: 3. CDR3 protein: CASSEGLASDTQYF. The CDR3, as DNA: TGTGCCAGCAGTGAGGGACTAGCGTCAGATACGCAGTATTTT.

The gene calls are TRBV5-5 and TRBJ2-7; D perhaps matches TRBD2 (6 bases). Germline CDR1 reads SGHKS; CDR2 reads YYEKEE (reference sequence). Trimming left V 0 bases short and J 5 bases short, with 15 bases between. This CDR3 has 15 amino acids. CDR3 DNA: TGTGCCAGCAGCTTGGTGAGACTAGACCGAAACGAGCAGTACTTC. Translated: CASSLVRLDRNEQYF.

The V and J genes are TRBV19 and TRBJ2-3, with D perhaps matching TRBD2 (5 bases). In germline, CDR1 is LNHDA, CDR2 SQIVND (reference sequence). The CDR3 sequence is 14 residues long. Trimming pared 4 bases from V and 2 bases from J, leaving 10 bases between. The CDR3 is CASSTRLLTDTQYF. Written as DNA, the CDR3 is TGTGCCAGTAGTACAAGACTACTCACAGATACGCAGTATTTT.

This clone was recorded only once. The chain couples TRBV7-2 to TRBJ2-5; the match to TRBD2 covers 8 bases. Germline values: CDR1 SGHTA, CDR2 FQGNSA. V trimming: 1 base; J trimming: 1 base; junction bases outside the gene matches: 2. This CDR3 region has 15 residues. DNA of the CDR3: TGTGCCAGCAGCTTAGACGGGAGGGCCCAAGAGACCCAGTACTTC. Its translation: CASSLDGRAQETQYF.

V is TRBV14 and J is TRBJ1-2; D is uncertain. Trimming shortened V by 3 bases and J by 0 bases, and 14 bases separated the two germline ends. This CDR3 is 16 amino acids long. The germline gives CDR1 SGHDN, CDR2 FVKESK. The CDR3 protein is CASSHRLASANYGYTF. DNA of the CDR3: TGTGCCAGCAGCCACCGTCTGGCCAGCGCTAACTATGGCTACACCTTC.

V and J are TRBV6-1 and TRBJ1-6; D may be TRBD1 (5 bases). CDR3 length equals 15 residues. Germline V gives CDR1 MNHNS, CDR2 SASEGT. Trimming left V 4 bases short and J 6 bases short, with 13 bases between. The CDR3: CASSVLRGGNSPLHF. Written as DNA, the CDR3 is TGTGCCAGCAGTGTACTAAGGGGCGGTAATTCACCCCTCCACTTT.